The 21 T cell receptor beta chains below were found in one sample sequenced in a study of blood T cell repertoires in COVID-19. Only in-frame clones appear in the TCRdb table, and some are missing; sequencing was by immunoSEQ multiplex PCR. The sample yields 90,000 to 120,000 clones, over 80% seen once. The sequenced sample was peripheral blood. The receptor source for this set is a woman in her thirties with acute or convalescent COVID-19.

The chain uses TRBV2 and TRBJ2-7, with 13 nucleotides matching TRBD2. From germline, CDR1 is SNHLY and CDR2 FYNNEI. There are 15 residues in the CDR3. Trimming cost V 6 bases and J 5 bases; bases outside gene matches: 7. Here the CDR3 reads CASRGGLAGVHEQYF. CDR3 nucleotides: TGTGCCAGCAGAGGAGGACTAGCGGGAGTCCACGAGCAGTACTTC.

This clone has a single count. The V call is TRBV9, the J call TRBJ2-1; 12 positions agree with TRBD2. The CDR3 runs 15 residues. Germline loops: CDR1 SGDLS, CDR2 YYNGEE. After removal of 5 bases from V and 4 bases from J, the junction contained 4 bases not matched to a gene. The CDR3 DNA sequence: TGTGCCAGCAGTTTGGGACTAGCGGGTTACAATGAGCAGTTCTTC. Its protein product is CASSLGLAGYNEQFF.

The rearrangement links TRBV6-5 to TRBJ2-5; 8 bases match TRBD1. The CDR3 length is 13 residues. With V trimmed by 7 bases and J by 3 bases, 4 bases remained unmatched. CDR1 is MNHEY and CDR2 is SVGAGI in the germline V gene. The CDR3 loop reads CASKYRGEETQYF. The CDR3 DNA reads as TGTGCCAGCAAGTACAGGGGGGAAGAGACCCAGTACTTC.

This chain joins TRBV5-1 and TRBJ1-6; 7 nucleotides align to TRBD1. This CDR3 comprises 14 residues. CDR1 is SGHRS and CDR2 is YFSETQ in the germline V gene. V was pared by 0 bases and J by 10 bases, with 4 bases of the junction left unmatched. The DNA for the CDR3 is TGCGCCAGCAGCTTGGATCAGGGGGTATCACCCCTCCACTTT. Translating it yields CASSLDQGVSPLHF.

J is TRBJ2-3 and V is TRBV7-3; 11 bases map to TRBD2. Germline loops: CDR1 SGHTA, CDR2 FQGTGA. CDR3 size: 16 residues. Unmatched junction bases numbered 7, after V lost 7 bases and J lost 1 base. CDR3: CASTTDSGGGTDTQYF. CDR3 nucleotides: TGTGCCAGCACCACCGATAGCGGGGGGGGCACAGATACGCAGTATTTT.

The chain links TRBV28 to TRBJ2-3, with a weak D call TRBD2 (5 bases). Trimming took 3 bases from V and 0 from J, leaving 13 bases between them. The CDR3 covers 16 residues. Germline V gene lookup returns CDR1 MDHEN and CDR2 SYDVKM. CDR3 sequence reads: CASSFDSGSSTDTQYF. CDR3 nucleotides: TGTGCCAGCAGTTTTGACTCGGGGTCTAGCACAGATACGCAGTATTTT.

This clone was counted between two and nine times. This chain connects TRBV27 to TRBJ1-2; a possible D gene is TRBD1 (6 bases). V lost 6 bases and J 7 bases, leaving 12 bases between the germline ends. This CDR3 spans 12 amino acids. From germline, CDR1 is MNHEY and CDR2 SMNVEV (reference sequence). CDR3: CASSPGATGYTF. The CDR3 DNA reads as TGTGCCAGCAGCCCAGGGGCGACTGGCTACACCTTC.

This chain uses TRBV20-1 with TRBJ1-2; D remains ambiguous. Trimming removed 8 bases from V and 7 bases from J, with 14 bases in between. This CDR3 has 11 residues. CDR1 and CDR2 from the germline V gene are DFQATT and SNEGSKA (reference sequence). The CDR3 region has the DNA TGCAGTCTACACCCCGGAGTTGGCTACACCTTC. Residues: CSLHPGVGYTF.

The chain employs TRBV2 and TRBJ2-7; 7 positions match TRBD2. Germline CDR1 and CDR2: SNHLY and FYNNEI. After removal of 6 bases from V and 1 base from J, the junction contained 6 bases not matched to a gene. The CDR3 has 14 amino acids. CDR3: CASRGRGPSYEQYF. The CDR3 DNA reads as TGTGCCAGCAGGGGGAGGGGACCATCCTACGAGCAGTACTTC.

The rearrangement uses TRBV10-3 and TRBJ1-1; D might be TRBD1 (5 bases). This CDR3 is 16 amino acids long. Germline assignment: CDR1 ENHRY and CDR2 SYGVKD. The germline V and J ends were trimmed by 4 bases and 3 bases, with 18 bases remaining between them. As DNA, the CDR3 is TGTGCCATCAGTGGCGATAATAGGAGGGGAGACACTGAAGCTTTCTTT. Its protein product is CAISGDNRRGDTEAFF.

This chain uses TRBV11-2 with TRBJ1-4, with 9 bases fitting TRBD1. V lost 3 bases, J lost 2 bases, and 7 bases stayed unmatched. Germline CDR1 and CDR2: SGHAT and FQNNGV. The CDR3 runs to 17 residues. CDR3 sequence reads: CASSFSGTGLTNEKLFF. The CDR3 coding sequence is TGTGCCAGCAGCTTTTCCGGGACAGGGCTCACTAATGAAAAACTGTTTTTT.

The chain recombines TRBV4-3 with TRBJ2-2; the match to TRBD2 covers 10 bases. There are 20 residues in the CDR3. Germline CDR1 LGHNA, CDR2 YSLEER. The J segment lost 7 bases and the V segment lost 0 bases, leaving 17 bases of the junction unmatched. In DNA, the CDR3 is TGCGCCAGCAGCCAAGATTGGCTAGCGGGGGCCCTATTACGACTCGGGGAGCTGTTTTTT. Its protein product is CASSQDWLAGALLRLGELFF.

The rearrangement uses TRBV28 and TRBJ2-3; no reliable D call. V lost 6 bases and J lost 0, with 10 bases in between. The length of the CDR3 is 14 residues. CDR1 is MDHEN, CDR2 SYDVKM, per germline. The CDR3 DNA is TGTGCCAGCAGCCAGGATGCCAGCACAGATACGCAGTATTTT. The encoded protein is CASSQDASTDTQYF.

The chain carries TRBV19 and TRBJ2-2; D unresolved. Trimming took 3 bases from V and 0 from J, leaving 5 bases between them. The CDR3 runs to 14 residues. Germline CDR1 reads LNHDA; CDR2 reads SQIVND (reference sequence). CDR3 sequence (DNA): TGTGCCAGTAGTATTTTAACGAACACCGGGGAGCTGTTTTTT. Translating gives CASSILTNTGELFF.

The chain joins TRBV3-1 (or the pseudogene TRBV3-2) to TRBJ2-5; the match to TRBD2 covers 8 bases. The CDR3 contains 15 residues. V was pared by 4 bases and J by 4 bases, with 8 bases of the junction left unmatched. Germline V CDR1 and CDR2: LGHDT, YNNKEL (reference sequence). CDR3 sequence (DNA): TGTGCCAGCAGCCTTAGGTCCGGGGGGGGAGAGACCCAGTACTTC. This encodes CASSLRSGGGETQYF.

CDR3 in amino acids: CASSDLQAYGYTF. The CDR3, as DNA: TGCGCCAGCAGCGATTTACAGGCCTATGGCTACACCTTC. The chain has TRBV4-3 and TRBJ1-2; possible D gene TRBD1, 5 bases. CDR1 LGHNA and CDR2 YSLEER come from the germline V gene. The CDR3 extends over 13 amino acids. Trimming stripped 5 bases from V and 4 bases from J, with 11 bases between.

This clone was observed once. V usage is TRBV6-4 and J usage is TRBJ2-3, with 12 bases matching TRBD1. The V and J ends lost 5 bases and 3 bases, in that order; junction bases with no gene match: 6. This CDR3 is 16 amino acids long. Germline CDR1 reads MRHNA; CDR2 reads SNTAGT. CDR3 region: CASSPGTGGPTDTQYF. The CDR3 DNA sequence: TGTGCCAGCAGTCCGGGGACAGGGGGCCCGACAGATACGCAGTATTTT.

In this sample, this clone turned up once. The rearrangement joins TRBV29-1 to TRBJ1-2; unclear D gene. Per germline, CDR1 SQVTM and CDR2 ANQGSEA. The CDR3 is made up of 13 amino acids. Trimming removed 3 bases from V and 4 bases from J, with 12 bases in between. Here the CDR3 DNA reads TGCAGCGTTGAGATGCAGGCGTTCTATGGCTACACCTTC. This gives the protein CSVEMQAFYGYTF.

The chain links TRBV3-1 (or the pseudogene TRBV3-2) to TRBJ2-5; D remains unclear. V was trimmed by 2 bases and J by 5 bases, leaving 3 bases between them. Germline CDR1 reads LGHDT; CDR2 reads YNNKEL (reference sequence). There are 11 residues in the CDR3. CDR3 sequence (DNA): TGTGCCAGCAGCCAACTTGAGACCCAGTACTTC. It yields the protein CASSQLETQYF.

V gene TRBV7-8 combines with J gene TRBJ1-1, with D maybe TRBD1 (5 bases). Trimming shortened V by 2 bases and J by 2 bases, and 15 bases separated the two germline ends. Germline V CDR1 and CDR2: SGHVS, FQNEAQ. The CDR3 extends over 16 amino acids. The CDR3 sequence: CASSLYTGQTNTEAFF. CDR3 DNA: TGTGCCAGCAGCTTATATACCGGACAAACAAACACTGAAGCTTTCTTT.

V usage is TRBV7-9 and J usage is TRBJ1-5; TRBD1 is a possible D gene (5 bases). Looked up from germline, CDR1 is SEHNR and CDR2 is FQNEAQ (reference sequence). The CDR3 contains 13 residues. Trimming shortened V by 5 bases and J by 5 bases, and 10 bases separated the two germline ends. This chain's CDR3 is CASSPGGDQPQHF. CDR3 sequence (DNA): TGTGCCAGCAGCCCGGGGGGGGATCAGCCCCAGCATTTT.